These T cell receptor beta chains were read from a single sample in a study of CD8+ T cells in alopecia areata. Profiling relied on immunoSEQ multiplex PCR, and the TCRdb table lists in-frame clones only, not all of them. The sample records 150,000 to 200,000 clones, around three fifths being singletons. The sequenced sample was CD4+ T cells sorted from blood, obtained at week 4, from a patient treated with tofacitinib. These receptors were obtained from a human donor with alopecia areata. Both conserved end residues are part of each CDR3. The order of the fields is J gene, V gene, D gene, clone size, CDR3 DNA, CDR3 protein. A D gene is named only where the DNA matches it firmly. The size field is filled for only some rows; it gives once, few, many or a size class.

TRBJ2-5 | TRBV29-1 | NA | NA | TGCAGCGTCACTAGACGGGCGGGTGGAGGAGAGACCCAGTACTTC | CSVTRRAGGGETQYF
TRBJ1-2 | TRBV5-6 | NA | few | TGTGCCAGCAGCTTTGGAGGGGGGAGGTATGGCTACACCTTC | CASSFGGGRYGYTF
TRBJ1-2 | TRBV29-1 | NA | NA | TGCAGCGTTGAGGCGGCGGAGGGCTACACCTTC | CSVEAAEGYTF
TRBJ1-1 | TRBV9 | TRBD1 | NA | TGTGCCAGCACCGCCGGACAGGCGAACACTGAAGCTTTCTTT | CASTAGQANTEAFF
TRBJ2-7 | TRBV6-6 | NA | NA | TGTGCCAGCAGTACATCGGGCTCCTACGAGCAGTACTTC | CASSTSGSYEQYF
TRBJ2-7 | TRBV5-1 | NA | NA | TGCGCCAGCAGCCGGGACACACACGAGCAGTACTTC | CASSRDTHEQYF
TRBJ2-1 | TRBV7-2 | TRBD2 | once | TGTGCCAGCAGCCGGACTAGCGGGGGGTACAATGAGCAGTTCTTC | CASSRTSGGYNEQFF
TRBJ1-4 | TRBV5-1 | TRBD1 | NA | TGCGCCAGCAGCTGGGACAGGGGTGAAAAACTGTTTTTT | CASSWDRGEKLFF
TRBJ2-3 | TRBV5-4 | TRBD1 | NA | TGTGCCAGCAGCCAGACAGGGGCAGATACGCAGTATTTT | CASSQTGADTQYF
TRBJ1-3 | TRBV29-1 | NA | NA | TGCAGCGTTGGACCGCTCTCTGGAAACACCATATATTTT | CSVGPLSGNTIYF
TRBJ1-6 | TRBV28 | NA | NA | TGTGCCAGCAACATCGGAAATTCACCCCTCCACTTT | CASNIGNSPLHF
TRBJ2-3 | TRBV5-4 | NA | many | TGTGCCAGCAGCTTCGGAATCGCTAGCACAGATACGCAGTATTTT | CASSFGIASTDTQYF
TRBJ2-5 | TRBV4-1 | NA | once | TGCGCCAGCACCCAAGATCCCGGGCGTAAAGAGACCCAGTACTTC | CASTQDPGRKETQYF
TRBJ2-1 | TRBV29-1 | NA | NA | TGCAGCGTCGTAGACTCGAACCTCTACAATGAGCAGTTCTTC | CSVVDSNLYNEQFF
TRBJ1-5 | TRBV30 | NA | NA | TGTGCCTGGAGTGGGCCCAATCAGCCCCAGCATTTT | CAWSGPNQPQHF
TRBJ2-1 | TRBV29-1 | NA | NA | TGCAGCGCTGGGGGCTCCTACAATGAGCAGTTCTTC | CSAGGSYNEQFF
TRBJ2-1 | TRBV30 | TRBD2 | few | TGTGCCTGGACCAGCGGGGGGGCCCGTGAGCAGTTCTTC | CAWTSGGAREQFF
TRBJ2-7 | TRBV29-1 | NA | NA | TGCAGCGTTTCGACAGCCACGGGGGAGCAGTACTTC | CSVSTATGEQYF
TRBJ2-3 | TRBV11-2 | TRBD1 | NA | TGTGCCAGCAGCTTAACTGGGACAGGGGGTAGTACAGATACGCAGTATTTT | CASSLTGTGGSTDTQYF
TRBJ2-5 | TRBV25-1 | NA | NA | TGTGCCAGCAGTGACCCAACAGGGGCGGGGATGGAGACCCAGTACTTC | CASSDPTGAGMETQYF
TRBJ2-1 | TRBV29-1 | TRBD2 | NA | TGCAGCGTTGAAGGGACTAGCGATGAGCAGTTCTTC | CSVEGTSDEQFF
TRBJ1-5 | TRBV30 | NA | NA | TGTGCCTTACGGACAGTCCCAAATCAGCCCCAGCATTTT | CALRTVPNQPQHF
TRBJ2-1 | TRBV29-1 | NA | NA | TGCAGCGTGGCCCCCGGGTACAATGAGCAGTTCTTC | CSVAPGYNEQFF
TRBJ1-4 | TRBV2 | NA | NA | TGTGCCAGCAGTGACTCAGGGTATGAAAAACTGTTTTTT | CASSDSGYEKLFF
TRBJ2-2 | TRBV4-2 | TRBD2 | NA | TGTGCCAGCAGCCAAGATGGAGCGGGGGGTATTACCGGGGAGCTGTTTTTT | CASSQDGAGGITGELFF
TRBJ2-2 | TRBV9 | NA | NA | TGTGCCAGCAGCCCCCAGGGGCCTTACGGGGAGCTGTTTTTT | CASSPQGPYGELFF
TRBJ1-1 | TRBV9 | NA | NA | TGTGCCAGCAGCGTAGAGTTTGACTCTGAAGCTTTCTTT | CASSVEFDSEAFF
TRBJ1-1 | TRBV4-1 | NA | NA | TGCGCCAGCAGCCAACCCGTTGGGTCAGGGAGAAACACTGAAGCTTTCTTT | CASSQPVGSGRNTEAFF
TRBJ1-6 | TRBV30 | NA | few | TGTGCCTGGAGTCCGTTTGGGGGTTCACCCCTCCACTTT | CAWSPFGGSPLHF
TRBJ2-1 | TRBV5-4 | NA | NA | TGTGCCAGCAGTGTACAGGCTTACAATGAGCAGTTCTTC | CASSVQAYNEQFF
TRBJ1-6 | TRBV9 | NA | few | TGTGCCAGCAGCGTAGAGGGACATAATTCACCCCTCCACTTT | CASSVEGHNSPLHF
TRBJ1-3 | TRBV4-3 | NA | NA | TGCGCCAGCAGCCAAGTGGGAACTGGAAACACCATATATTTT | CASSQVGTGNTIYF
TRBJ1-1 | TRBV5-6 | NA | NA | TGTGCCAGCAGCTCAGGACAAGTCCGCCGGGGCACTGAAGCTTTCTTT | CASSSGQVRRGTEAFF
TRBJ2-1 | TRBV5-1 | NA | NA | TGCGCCAGCAGCTTGGGGGCAGGGGTCAATGAGCAGTTCTTC | CASSLGAGVNEQFF
TRBJ1-1 | TRBV18 | NA | NA | TGTGCCAGCTCAACCGGGACAGAAGCTTTCTTT | CASSTGTEAFF
TRBJ1-2 | TRBV29-1 | NA | NA | TGCAGCGTGGAAGCTCAGGATGGCTACACCTTC | CSVEAQDGYTF
TRBJ2-1 | TRBV7-2 | NA | few | TGTGCCAGCAGCTTAGTTTTAGAAGGCGAGCAGTTCTTC | CASSLVLEGEQFF
TRBJ2-5 | TRBV7-2 | NA | NA | TGTGCCAGCAGCCGCGACAGTGAGGAGACCCAGTACTTC | CASSRDSEETQYF
TRBJ1-5 | TRBV5-6 | NA | NA | TGTGCCAGCAGCTACACACCAGATAGCAATCAGCCCCAGCATTTT | CASSYTPDSNQPQHF
TRBJ1-5 | TRBV29-1 | NA | NA | TGCAGCGTTGCCCCAGGGGATAGCAATCAGCCCCAGCATTTT | CSVAPGDSNQPQHF
TRBJ1-2 | TRBV30 | NA | NA | TGTGCCTGGAGTAACCGACCGGGTGGCTACACCTTC | CAWSNRPGGYTF